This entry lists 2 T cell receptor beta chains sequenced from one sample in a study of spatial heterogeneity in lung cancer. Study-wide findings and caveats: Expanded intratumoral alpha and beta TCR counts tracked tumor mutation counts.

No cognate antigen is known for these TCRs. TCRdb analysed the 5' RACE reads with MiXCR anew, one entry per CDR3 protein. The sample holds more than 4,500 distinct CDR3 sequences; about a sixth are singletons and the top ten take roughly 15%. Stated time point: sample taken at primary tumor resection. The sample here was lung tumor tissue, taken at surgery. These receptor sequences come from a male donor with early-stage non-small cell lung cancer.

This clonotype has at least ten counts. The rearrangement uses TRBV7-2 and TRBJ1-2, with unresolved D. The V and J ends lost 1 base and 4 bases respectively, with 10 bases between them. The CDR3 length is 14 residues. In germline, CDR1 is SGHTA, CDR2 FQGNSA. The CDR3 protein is CASSLGGRTYGYTF. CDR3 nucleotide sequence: TGTGCCAGCAGCTTAGGTGGCAGGACCTATGGCTACACCTTC.

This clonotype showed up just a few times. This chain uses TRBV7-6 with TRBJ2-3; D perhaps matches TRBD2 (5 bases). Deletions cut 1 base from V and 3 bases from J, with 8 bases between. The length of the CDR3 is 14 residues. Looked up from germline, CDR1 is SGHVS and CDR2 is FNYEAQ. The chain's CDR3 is CASSLGGMTDTQYF. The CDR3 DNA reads TGTGCCAGCAGCTTAGGAGGGATGACAGATACGCAGTATTTT.